Listed here is a single T cell receptor beta chain. Its antigen is undetermined. The sample comes from a study of CD4+ T cells in melanoma. General study points: Reportedly, melanoma neoantigen-specific CD4+ T cells showed varied differentiation states. CD8+ T cell, macrophage and B cell function reportedly correlated with neoantigen-specific CD4+ T cells.

The data were produced by immunoSEQ multiplex PCR, yet TCRdb's version contains in-frame clones alone and is incomplete. The sample has about 54,000 clones; roughly two thirds are singletons. Sequenced material: tumor tissue. The origin of this receptor is a human donor with melanoma.

The CDR3 coding sequence is TGCGCCAGCAGCTTGGGGGGACAGGGGGCCTACGAGCAGTACTTC. Its translation is CASSLGGQGAYEQYF. The rearrangement links TRBV5-1 to TRBJ2-7, with 11 bases identical to TRBD1. Germline assignment: CDR1 SGHRS and CDR2 YFSETQ. The CDR3 spans 15 residues. Trimming at V came to 0 bases and at J to 2 bases, leaving 1 base not matched to a gene.